This TCR beta chain was retrieved from a study of blood T cells in healthy people across ages. Overall study findings and caveats: As naive T cell percentage varied, TCR beta diversity correlated strongly with it. A roughly linear age-dependent decrease characterized TCR beta diversity per million T cells.

The germline V gene has CDR1 ENHRY and CDR2 SYGVKD. V lost 9 bases and J 3 bases, leaving 12 bases between the germline ends. The length of the CDR3 is 13 residues. This clonotype was recorded at least ten times. Antigen: not known. Primed by a sample-barcoded 5' primer and a J-beta primer mix, a second PCR proceeded for 7 to 11 cycles. Any given sample supplied a minimum of 2.5 million CDR3-containing paired-end reads. TCRdb re-called the 5' RACE reads with MiXCR, one entry per CDR3 protein. Among some 880,000 distinct CDR3 sequences listed, under 40% were seen once. The TCR comes from a young man in good health. The sequenced material came from blood. This chain links TRBV10-3 with TRBJ2-1; maybe TRBD2 (6 bases). CDR3 sequence (DNA): TGTGCCATTACGGGAGAGGGCTACAATGAGCAGTTCTTC. Encoded protein: CAITGEGYNEQFF.